This entry lists 28 T cell receptor beta chains sequenced from one sample in a study of shared clonotypes between healthy human individuals. The protocol was immunoSEQ multiplex PCR, while the TCRdb copy is restricted to in-frame clones and leaves out a portion. This sample carries 600,000 or so clones, roughly 96% of them seen once, and the ten largest clones take about 0.11%. Cells designated naive CD8 were CD45RO-negative and were positively selected for CCR7, with terminally differentiated effector memory CD45RA+ cells excluded. The specimen was naive CD8+ T cells sorted from blood. The receptors were gathered from a woman aged 25 to 39 in good health.

The rearrangement links TRBV4-1 to TRBJ2-3, with TRBD2 identical over 11 bases. This CDR3 is built from 15 residues. The junction had 8 bases not matched to a gene; V was cut back by 6 bases and J by 6 bases. Germline loops: CDR1 MGHRA, CDR2 YSYEKL. The CDR3 is CASRVSGRAEDTQYF. The CDR3 coding sequence is TGCGCCAGCAGAGTTAGCGGGAGGGCGGAGGATACGCAGTATTTT.

The rearrangement joins TRBV5-6 to TRBJ1-2; D is unresolved. The germline V gene encodes CDR1 SGHDT and CDR2 YYEEEE. Trimming shortened V by 1 base and J by 5 bases, and 12 bases separated the two germline ends. There are 14 residues in the CDR3. CDR3 sequence reads: CASSLIAVSYGYTF. CDR3 nucleotide sequence: TGTGCCAGCAGCTTGATTGCAGTTTCTTATGGCTACACCTTC.

The chain has TRBV28 and TRBJ2-5, with a weak D call TRBD1 (6 bases). V was clipped by 8 bases and J by 1 base, with 17 bases between them. From germline, CDR1 is MDHEN and CDR2 SYDVKM. The length of the CDR3 is 15 residues. The CDR3 loop is CASAFTGRSQETQYF. CDR3 nucleotide sequence: TGTGCCAGCGCCTTCACAGGGCGCTCCCAAGAGACCCAGTACTTC. Full variable domain (rest looked up from reference TRBV28 and TRBJ2-5): DVKVTQSSRYLVKRTGEKVFLECVQDMDHENMFWYRQDPGLGLRLIYFSYDVKMKEKGDIPEGYSVSREKKERFSLILESASTNQTSMYLCASAFTGRSQETQYFGPGTRLLVL.

The genes are TRBV19 and TRBJ1-1; tentatively, D is TRBD1 (6 bases). The V end lost 5 bases, the J end lost 3 bases, and 16 bases lay between the germline ends. Germline CDR1 and CDR2: LNHDA and SQIVND (reference sequence). CDR3 size: 15 residues. The CDR3 sequence is CASSLEQGLDTEAFF. CDR3 DNA sequence: TGTGCCAGTAGTTTGGAACAGGGTTTGGACACTGAAGCTTTCTTT.

V usage is TRBV4-1 and J usage is TRBJ2-5; D perhaps matches TRBD2 (6 bases). The tail of the sequence fits TRBJ2-7 better, so the J call may be wrong. The V gene's germline CDR1 is MGHRA and CDR2 YSYEKL. The CDR3 is made up of 14 amino acids. CDR3 residues: CASSQVAESYEQYF. The CDR3 region has the DNA TGCGCCAGCAGCCAAGTAGCGGAGAGCTACGAGCAGTACTTC.

This clone is a singleton in its sample. This chain joins TRBV5-5 and TRBJ2-7, with D perhaps TRBD1 (5 bases). The V gene's germline CDR1 is SGHKS and CDR2 YYEKEE (reference sequence). Trimming pared 0 bases from V and 1 base from J, leaving 11 bases between. This CDR3 contains 15 residues. CDR3 protein: CASSLGRGHSYEQYF. The CDR3 nucleotides are TGTGCCAGCAGCTTGGGGCGAGGACATTCCTACGAGCAGTACTTC.

The V call is TRBV5-4, the J call TRBJ1-1; tentatively, D is TRBD1 (6 bases). CDR3 size: 13 residues. V shed 7 bases and J shed 1 base, with 11 bases lying between them. CDR1 SGHNT and CDR2 YYREEE come from the germline V gene (reference sequence). This chain's CDR3 is CASGRGENTEAFF. CDR3 DNA: TGTGCCAGCGGCAGGGGCGAGAACACTGAAGCTTTCTTT. Variable domain in full (rest from reference TRBV5-4 and TRBJ1-1): ETGVTQSPTHLIKTRGQQVTLRCSSQSGHNTVSWYQQALGQGPQFIFQYYREEENGRGNFPPRFSGLQFPNYSSELNVNALELDDSALYLCASGRGENTEAFFGQGTRLTVV.

The rearrangement joins TRBV27 to TRBJ2-5; either TRBD1 or TRBD2 may supply D (6 bases each). The J call may be incorrect, as the DNA end agrees better with TRBJ2-7. CDR3 length equals 15 residues. Germline CDR1 and CDR2: MNHEY and SMNVEV (reference sequence). The CDR3 region is CASRPRGQGSYEQYF. The CDR3 region has the DNA TGTGCCAGCAGACCACGGGGGCAGGGCTCCTACGAGCAGTACTTC.

J is TRBJ2-7 and V is TRBV7-9; 8 bases fit TRBD2. The germline V gene encodes CDR1 SEHNR and CDR2 FQNEAQ (reference sequence). The CDR3 loop spans 15 amino acids. The V segment lost 1 base and the J segment 3 bases; nucleotides outside the gene matches: 5. CDR3 in amino acids: CASSLVTSGNYEQYF. The CDR3 DNA is TGTGCCAGCAGCTTAGTTACTAGCGGAAACTACGAGCAGTACTTC. Together with reference TRBV7-9 and TRBJ2-7, the CDR3 gives the full variable domain: DTGVSQNPRHKITKRGQNVTFRCDPISEHNRLYWYRQTLGQGPEFLTYFQNEAQLEKSRLLSDRFSAERPKGSFSTLEIQRTEQGDSAMYLCASSLVTSGNYEQYFGPGTRLTVT.

This clone was detected only once. The rearrangement uses TRBV27 and TRBJ1-1; 8 bases match TRBD1. With V trimmed by 6 bases and J by 1 base, 4 bases remained unmatched. The CDR3 spans 14 residues. Germline lookup yields CDR1 MNHEY and CDR2 SMNVEV (reference sequence). The CDR3 here is CASSHGQGNTEAFF. In DNA form, the CDR3 reads TGTGCCAGCAGCCACGGACAGGGGAACACTGAAGCTTTCTTT.

The CDR3 nucleotides are TGTGCCAGCAGTTTTTATACAGACAGGTCCTACGAGCAGTACTTC. This translates into CASSFYTDRSYEQYF. The chain is built from TRBV28 and TRBJ2-7; possibly TRBD1 for D (6 bases). The V end was cut by 3 bases, the J end by 1 base, with 13 bases between. The length of the CDR3 is 15 residues. Germline V gene data show CDR1 as MDHEN and CDR2 as SYDVKM.

The chain employs TRBV28 and TRBJ1-4, with 11 bases fitting TRBD1. CDR1 and CDR2 (germline): MDHEN, SYDVKM. The V segment lost 6 bases and the J segment 5 bases; nucleotides outside the gene matches: 2. The CDR3 contains 14 residues. CDR3 in amino acids: CASRWDRGNEKLFF. The CDR3 DNA follows: TGTGCCAGCAGGTGGGACAGGGGGAATGAAAAACTGTTTTTT. The complete variable domain, with remaining parts taken from reference TRBV28 and TRBJ1-4, reads DVKVTQSSRYLVKRTGEKVFLECVQDMDHENMFWYRQDPGLGLRLIYFSYDVKMKEKGDIPEGYSVSREKKERFSLILESASTNQTSMYLCASRWDRGNEKLFFGSGTQLSVL.

This clone was counted once. The rearrangement links TRBV10-3 to TRBJ1-1; D is unclear. Germline assignment: CDR1 ENHRY and CDR2 SYGVKD. The CDR3 contains 15 residues. The V end lost 5 bases, the J end lost 3 bases, and 16 bases lay between the germline ends. CDR3 sequence: CAISPPDQGYTEAFF. CDR3 sequence (DNA): TGTGCCATCAGTCCCCCGGATCAAGGGTACACTGAAGCTTTCTTT.

This clone showed up just once. The gene calls are TRBV5-1 and TRBJ2-7; perhaps D is TRBD1 or TRBD2 (6 bases each). The CDR3 extends over 15 amino acids. V was trimmed by 6 bases and J by 4 bases, leaving 20 bases between them. Germline CDR1 and CDR2: SGHRS and YFSETQ. The CDR3 DNA follows: TGCGCCAGCAAACCCTTGGCCGGGGGCCTTTACGAGCAGTACTTC. Protein: CASKPLAGGLYEQYF.

The chain carries TRBV27 and TRBJ2-6; perhaps TRBD1 as D (6 bases). The CDR3 runs 17 residues. V was trimmed by 2 bases and J by 3 bases, leaving 14 bases between them. The V gene's germline CDR1 is MNHEY and CDR2 SMNVEV (reference sequence). The CDR3 spells CASSLNRVIGGANVLTF. The CDR3 DNA reads as TGTGCCAGCAGTTTAAACAGGGTAATCGGTGGGGCCAACGTCCTGACTTTC.

The rearrangement joins TRBV18 to TRBJ2-7, with TRBD1 matching over 9 bases. The CDR3 runs to 18 residues. Germline values: CDR1 KGHSH, CDR2 LQKENI. Trimming took 0 bases from V and 2 from J; bases not matched to a gene: 11. The CDR3 region is CASSPPGFEGQGPYEQYF. The CDR3 DNA is TGTGCCAGCTCACCACCTGGGTTTGAGGGACAGGGCCCCTACGAGCAGTACTTC.

J is TRBJ2-1 and V is TRBV4-1; D remains ambiguous. Trimming cost V 2 bases and J 7 bases, with 9 bases left between them. CDR3 size: 13 residues. CDR1 MGHRA and CDR2 YSYEKL come from the germline V gene. The CDR3 bases are TGCGCCAGCAGCCAAACAGTAGGGAATGAGCAGTTCTTC. This translates into CASSQTVGNEQFF.

The V call is TRBV28, the J call TRBJ2-2, with 8 bases identical to TRBD1. The trim removed 10 bases at V and 1 base at J, leaving 8 bases unmatched. The CDR3 totals 15 residues. CDR1 and CDR2 from the germline V gene are MDHEN and SYDVKM. The CDR3 loop reads CATDRQGLNTGELFF. Written as DNA, the CDR3 is TGTGCCACCGATAGACAGGGGTTGAACACCGGGGAGCTGTTTTTT.

This clone was counted a single time. The chain combines TRBV10-1 with TRBJ1-5; no firm D call. Germline V lookup: CDR1 WNHNN, CDR2 SYGVQD (reference sequence). CDR3 length equals 13 residues. Trimming took off 5 bases at V and 4 bases at J, with 9 bases between the two ends. The CDR3 nucleotides read TGCGCCAGCAGTATAGGGATTAATCAGCCCCAGCATTTT. Translated: CASSIGINQPQHF.

The gene calls are TRBV9 and TRBJ2-1, with 9 bases that match TRBD2. The germline gives CDR1 SGDLS, CDR2 YYNGEE. This CDR3 has 15 residues. V lost 2 bases, J lost 8 bases, and 8 bases stayed unmatched. In nucleotides, the CDR3 is TGTGCCAGCAGCGTCTGGGGTAGCGGGAGTTATGAGCAGTTCTTC. It codes for CASSVWGSGSYEQFF.

The chain couples TRBV27 to TRBJ2-1; D ambiguous. The CDR3 length is 15 residues. CDR1 and CDR2 from the germline V gene are MNHEY and SMNVEV (reference sequence). The V gene lost 3 bases and the J gene lost 5 bases, with 14 bases spanning the gap. This chain's CDR3 is CASSLRTPGHNEQFF. For the CDR3, the DNA is TGTGCCAGCAGTTTGAGGACCCCTGGACACAATGAGCAGTTCTTC.

The chain uses TRBV11-2 and TRBJ2-1; D is unresolved. The CDR3 is 14 amino acids. Germline V lookup: CDR1 SGHAT, CDR2 FQNNGV. V lost 3 bases, J lost 2 bases, and 8 bases lay in between. Here the CDR3 DNA reads TGTGCCAGCAGCTTGGGGTGGGCCTACAATGAGCAGTTCTTC. Protein product: CASSLGWAYNEQFF.

The chain employs TRBV6-1 and TRBJ2-7, with D perhaps being TRBD1 or TRBD2 (5 bases each). The ends were cut back, 0 bases at V and 3 bases at J, with 12 bases in the middle. The V gene's germline CDR1 is MNHNS and CDR2 SASEGT. The CDR3 is 15 amino acids. DNA for the CDR3: TGTGCCAGCAGTGAAGCTGGCTTGGGGGTCTACGAGCAGTACTTC. This translates into CASSEAGLGVYEQYF.

This clone has only a few counts. The same CDR3 arises from other DNA sequences in this sample as well. The DNA of the CDR3 is TGTGCCAGCAGTTTAGGGACTAGCGGGAGAAACGAGCAGTACTTC. Translation: CASSLGTSGRNEQYF. J is TRBJ2-7 and V is TRBV27; 14 bases fit TRBD2. This CDR3 has 15 residues. With V trimmed by 2 bases and J by 5 bases, 2 bases remained unmatched. Germline V gene data show CDR1 as MNHEY and CDR2 as SMNVEV (reference sequence).

V usage is TRBV7-9 and J usage is TRBJ2-7, with 9 bases that match TRBD1. The ends lost 2 bases at V and 6 bases at J; junction bases unmatched: 8. The V gene's germline CDR1 is SEHNR and CDR2 FQNEAQ (reference sequence). CDR3 length: 15 residues. In DNA, the CDR3 is TGTGCCAGCAGCTTAACCACCGGGACAGGGACCGAGCAGTACTTC. It translates to CASSLTTGTGTEQYF.

J is TRBJ1-5 and V is TRBV28; 8 nucleotides agree with TRBD1. Germline V CDR1 and CDR2: MDHEN, SYDVKM. V was pared by 5 bases and J by 1 base, with 7 bases of the junction left unmatched. This CDR3 spans 16 amino acids. The CDR3 bases are TGTGCCAGCAGTAGGACAGGGACTTTGAGCAATCAGCCCCAGCATTTT. It specifies CASSRTGTLSNQPQHF. Using reference TRBV28 and TRBJ1-5 for the parts outside the CDR3, the full variable domain is DVKVTQSSRYLVKRTGEKVFLECVQDMDHENMFWYRQDPGLGLRLIYFSYDVKMKEKGDIPEGYSVSREKKERFSLILESASTNQTSMYLCASSRTGTLSNQPQHFGDGTRLSIL.

This chain joins TRBV5-6 and TRBJ1-4; D gene unclear. Trimming cost V 2 bases and J 4 bases, with 9 bases left between them. This CDR3 comprises 14 residues. Germline lookup yields CDR1 SGHDT and CDR2 YYEEEE. The CDR3 DNA reads TGTGCCAGCAGCTTTGGACGGGTTAATGAAAAACTGTTTTTT. Translation gives CASSFGRVNEKLFF.

The gene calls are TRBV18 and TRBJ2-1, with D possibly being TRBD2 (6 bases). This CDR3 has 15 residues. With 2 bases removed from V and 13 bases from J, the gap between germline ends came to 21 bases. Germline CDR1 and CDR2: KGHSH and LQKENI. In DNA form, the CDR3 reads TGTGCCAGCTCACCAAACCCGCGGAGGGGCGGGGTTCAGTTCTTC. Residues: CASSPNPRRGGVQFF.